This T cell receptor (beta chain) was recorded in a study of blood T cell repertoires in COVID-19. Study context: Both acute and convalescent COVID-19 samples were obtained from the United States, Italy and Spain.

Residents of about two dozen US areas, aged roughly 18 to 89 years, made up the participants. Participant reports of clinical history set cohort assignment. Per the authors' pipeline: Quantification of nucleated cells was approximated via reference gene primer amplification. TCRdb keeps only in-frame clones here, not all; method: immunoSEQ multiplex PCR. V and J calls and clone size come straight from that table; D and trimming were deduced from the DNA. The repertoire includes about 310,000 clones, around 91% of them detected once, and approximately 4.3% sits in the top ten. There are a few counts of this clone. Germline-derived CDR1 and CDR2 are SGHRS and YFSETQ. The CDR3 length is 13 residues. V lost 5 bases and J 7 bases, leaving 10 bases between the germline ends.

The specimen was PBMCs or T cells enriched from blood (not recorded which). The J gene is TRBJ1-6, the V gene TRBV5-1, with D unclear. The sequence was collected from a woman between 18 and 30 years old with acute COVID-19. CDR3 coding DNA: TGCGCCAGCAGTCCTACAGAGAATTCACCCCTCCACTTT. Translation: CASSPTENSPLHF.